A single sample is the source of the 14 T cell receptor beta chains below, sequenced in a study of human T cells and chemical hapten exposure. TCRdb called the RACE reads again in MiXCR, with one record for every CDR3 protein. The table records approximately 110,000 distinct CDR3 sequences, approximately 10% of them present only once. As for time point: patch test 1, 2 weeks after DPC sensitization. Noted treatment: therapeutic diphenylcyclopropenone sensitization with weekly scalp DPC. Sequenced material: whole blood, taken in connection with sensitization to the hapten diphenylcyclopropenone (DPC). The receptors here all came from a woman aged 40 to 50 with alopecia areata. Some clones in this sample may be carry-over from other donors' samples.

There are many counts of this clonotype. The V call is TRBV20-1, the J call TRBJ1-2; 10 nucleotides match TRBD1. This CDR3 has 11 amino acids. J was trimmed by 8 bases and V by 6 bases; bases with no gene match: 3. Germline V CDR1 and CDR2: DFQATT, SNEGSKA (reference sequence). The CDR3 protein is CSAGTGEGYTF. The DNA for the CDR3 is TGCAGTGCAGGGACAGGGGAAGGCTACACCTTC.

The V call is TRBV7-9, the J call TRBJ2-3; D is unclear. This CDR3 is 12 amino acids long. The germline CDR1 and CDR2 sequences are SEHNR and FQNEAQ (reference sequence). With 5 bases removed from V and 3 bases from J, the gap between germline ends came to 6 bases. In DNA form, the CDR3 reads TGTGCCAGCAGCACGGCTACAGATACGCAGTATTTT. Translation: CASSTATDTQYF. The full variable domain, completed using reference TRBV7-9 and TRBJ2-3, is DTGVSQNPRHKITKRGQNVTFRCDPISEHNRLYWYRQTLGQGPEFLTYFQNEAQLEKSRLLSDRFSAERPKGSFSTLEIQRTEQGDSAMYLCASSTATDTQYFGPGTRLTVL.

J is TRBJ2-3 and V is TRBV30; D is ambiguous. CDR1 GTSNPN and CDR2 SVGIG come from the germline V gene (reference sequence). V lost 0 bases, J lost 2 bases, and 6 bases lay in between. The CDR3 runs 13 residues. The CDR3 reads CAWSVAVTDTQYF. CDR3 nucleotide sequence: TGTGCCTGGAGTGTGGCCGTCACAGATACGCAGTATTTT. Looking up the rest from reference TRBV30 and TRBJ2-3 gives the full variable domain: SQTIHQWPATLVQPVGSPLSLECTVEGTSNPNLYWYRQAAGRGLQLLFYSVGIGQISSEVPQNLSASRPQDRQFILSSKKLLLSDSGFYLCAWSVAVTDTQYFGPGTRLTVL.

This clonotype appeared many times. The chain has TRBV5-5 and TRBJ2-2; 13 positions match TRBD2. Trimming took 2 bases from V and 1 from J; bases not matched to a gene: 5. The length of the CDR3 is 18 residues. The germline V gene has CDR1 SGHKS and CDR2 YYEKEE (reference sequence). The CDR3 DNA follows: TGTGCCAGCAGCTTCCGACTAGCGGGAGGCCAGAACACCGGGGAGCTGTTTTTT. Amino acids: CASSFRLAGGQNTGELFF.

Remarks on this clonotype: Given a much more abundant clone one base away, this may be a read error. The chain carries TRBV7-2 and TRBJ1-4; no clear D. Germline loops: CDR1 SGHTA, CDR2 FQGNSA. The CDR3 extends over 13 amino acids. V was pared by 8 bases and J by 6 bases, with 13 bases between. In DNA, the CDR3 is TGTGCCAGCGGTCACCAGAGACATGAAAAACTGTTTTTT. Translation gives CASGHQRHEKLFF.

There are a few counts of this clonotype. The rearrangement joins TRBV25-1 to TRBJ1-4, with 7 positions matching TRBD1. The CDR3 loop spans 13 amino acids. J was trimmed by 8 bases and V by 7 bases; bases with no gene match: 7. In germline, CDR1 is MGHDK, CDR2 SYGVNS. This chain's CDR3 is CASKGGAGEKLFF. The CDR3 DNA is TGTGCCAGCAAAGGGGGCGCAGGGGAAAAACTGTTTTTT.

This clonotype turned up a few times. CDR3 loop: CASSSPGVYSYEQYF. CDR3 sequence (DNA): TGTGCCAGCAGCTCCCCTGGTGTATACTCCTACGAGCAGTACTTC. The gene calls are TRBV7-2 and TRBJ2-7, with D hard to call. The V end was cut by 4 bases, the J end by 0 bases, with 13 bases between. Germline V gene data show CDR1 as SGHTA and CDR2 as FQGNSA. The CDR3 length is 15 residues.

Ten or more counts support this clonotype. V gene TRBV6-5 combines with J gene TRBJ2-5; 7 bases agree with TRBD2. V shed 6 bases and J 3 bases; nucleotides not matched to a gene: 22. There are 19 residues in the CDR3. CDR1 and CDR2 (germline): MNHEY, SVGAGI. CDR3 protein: CASSQGLAEDYTEKETQYF. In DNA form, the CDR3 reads TGTGCCAGCAGCCAAGGGCTAGCGGAGGACTACACAGAAAAAGAGACCCAGTACTTC.

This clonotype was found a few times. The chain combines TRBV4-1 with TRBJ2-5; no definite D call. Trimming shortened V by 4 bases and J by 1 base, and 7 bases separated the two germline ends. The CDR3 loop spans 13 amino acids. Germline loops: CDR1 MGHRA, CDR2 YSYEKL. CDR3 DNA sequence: TGCGCCAGCAGCCGTAGCAGCCAAGAGACCCAGTACTTC. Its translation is CASSRSSQETQYF.

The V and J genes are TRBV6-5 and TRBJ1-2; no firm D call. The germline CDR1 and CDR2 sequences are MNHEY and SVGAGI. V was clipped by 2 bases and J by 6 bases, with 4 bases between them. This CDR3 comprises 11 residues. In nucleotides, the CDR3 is TGTGCCAGCAGTTACCTTGATGGCTACACCTTC. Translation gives CASSYLDGYTF.

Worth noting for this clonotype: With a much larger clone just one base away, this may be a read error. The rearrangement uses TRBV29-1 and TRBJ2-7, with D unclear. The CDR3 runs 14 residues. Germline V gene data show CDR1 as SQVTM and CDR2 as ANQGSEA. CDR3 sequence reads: CCVVSGLSSYEQYF. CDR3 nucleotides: TGCTGCGTGGTATCGGGCCTGAGCTCCTACGAGCAGTACTTC.

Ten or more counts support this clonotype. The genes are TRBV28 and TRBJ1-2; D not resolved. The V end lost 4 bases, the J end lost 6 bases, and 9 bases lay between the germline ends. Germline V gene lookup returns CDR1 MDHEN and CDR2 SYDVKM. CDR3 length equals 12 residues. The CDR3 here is CASSSQGHGYTF. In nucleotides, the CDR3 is TGTGCCAGCAGTTCCCAAGGTCATGGCTACACCTTC.

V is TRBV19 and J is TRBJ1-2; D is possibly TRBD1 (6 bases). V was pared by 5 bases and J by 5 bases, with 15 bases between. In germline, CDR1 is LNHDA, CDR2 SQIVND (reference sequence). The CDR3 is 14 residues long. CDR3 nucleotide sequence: TGTGCCAGTAGTGGGACCGGAAGGGGGTATGGCTACACCTTC. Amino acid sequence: CASSGTGRGYGYTF. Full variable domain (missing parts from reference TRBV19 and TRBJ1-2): DGGITQSPKYLFRKEGQNVTLSCEQNLNHDAMYWYRQDPGQGLRLIYYSQIVNDFQKGDIAEGYSVSREKKESFPLTVTSAQKNPTAFYLCASSGTGRGYGYTFGSGTRLTVV.

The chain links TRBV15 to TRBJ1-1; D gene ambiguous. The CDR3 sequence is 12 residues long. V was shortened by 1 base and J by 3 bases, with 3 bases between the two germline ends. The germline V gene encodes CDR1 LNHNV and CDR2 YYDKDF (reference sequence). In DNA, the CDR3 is TGTGCCACCAGCAGAGGCGACACTGAAGCTTTCTTT. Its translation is CATSRGDTEAFF.